The rows below give T cell receptor beta chains drawn from one sample of a study of regulatory T cells in long-lasting Graves disease. TCRdb re-called the multiplex PCR reads through MiXCR, storing one row per CDR3 protein. The top ten clones hold less than 25% of a sample with over 350,000 distinct CDR3 sequences, around 20% of them seen once. Material: peripheral blood mononuclear cells (PBMCs), obtained when the disease was refractory, from a patient treated with antithyroid drugs. The receptors here all came from a female donor with Graves disease. The CDR3 runs from the conserved cysteine through the conserved F or W. The D gene is left open where the match is weak. Expanded clones get a size class; other rows say once, few or many, or leave the size out.

TRBV28	15	many	-	TRBJ1-5	CASSFLKSGNQPQHF	TGTGCCAGCAGTTTCTTGAAATCGGGCAATCAGCCCCAGCATTTT
TRBV2	16	-	TRBD2	TRBJ2-1	CASSSTRLAGGNEQFF	TGTGCCAGCAGTTCCACCAGACTAGCGGGGGGGAATGAGCAGTTCTTC
TRBV6-2/TRBV6-3	13	-	-	TRBJ2-3	CASSEHRRNTQYF	TGTGCCAGCAGTGAACATCGTAGGAATACGCAGTATTTT
TRBV28	16	many	-	TRBJ2-7	CASTLNPGLPPDEQYF	TGTGCCAGCACCCTAAACCCGGGACTCCCGCCAGACGAGCAGTACTTC
TRBV6-1	13	many	-	TRBJ2-7	CASSPERFYEQYF	TGTGCCAGCAGTCCCGAGCGATTCTACGAGCAGTACTTC
TRBV12-3/TRBV12-4	14	many	-	TRBJ1-6	CASSSGAYNSPLHF	TGTGCCAGCAGTTCGGGGGCGTATAATTCACCCCTCCACTTT
TRBV28	15	-	TRBD1	TRBJ2-1	CASRAQGFSYNEQFF	TGTGCCAGCAGGGCACAGGGGTTCTCCTACAATGAGCAGTTCTTC
TRBV12-3/TRBV12-4	17	few	TRBD2	TRBJ2-3	CASRPTQSGRSTDTQYF	TGTGCCAGCAGGCCGACCCAGAGCGGGAGGAGCACAGATACGCAGTATTTT
TRBV29-1	13	-	-	TRBJ1-2	CSVGGARFLGYTF	TGCAGCGTTGGGGGGGCGCGATTTTTAGGCTACACCTTC
TRBV10-3	13	-	-	TRBJ2-1	CAINDPRSNEQFF	TGTGCCATCAACGACCCCAGAAGCAATGAGCAGTTCTTC
TRBV19	13	-	-	TRBJ1-4	CASTGLGGEKLFF	TGTGCCAGTACAGGGCTCGGAGGGGAAAAACTGTTTTTT
TRBV7-8	15	-	-	TRBJ2-5	CASSPRASVEETQYF	TGTGCCAGCAGCCCCCGGGCTAGCGTGGAAGAGACCCAGTACTTC